The present T cell receptor beta chain was sequenced within a study of cytomegalovirus exposure and HLA in healthy donors. Study information: Tens of millions of unique TCR sequences came from HLA-typed donors in an early release.

The CDR3 covers 15 residues. With 4 bases removed from V and 2 bases from J, the gap between germline ends came to 14 bases. The germline gives CDR1 MDHEN, CDR2 SYDVKM. Comment on this clone: The antigen remains unidentified.

General study points: In vitro, three CMV-associated chains proved specific for CMV antigens. Some TCR beta chains (roughly 160 of them) were listed as cytomegalovirus-associated.

Primers included in the PCR were 60 Vbeta and 13 Jbeta primers. The table came from immunoSEQ multiplex PCR; TCRdb's copy has only in-frame clones and leaves some out. Among some 90,000 clones listed, 81% were seen once. This TCR was recovered from a human donor in good health. V usage is TRBV28 and J usage is TRBJ1-2; a possible D gene is TRBD1 (5 bases). The source material was PBMCs. CDR3 bases: TGTGCCAGCAGTTCCTGGGAAGGGGCCAACTATGGCTACACCTTC. It translates to CASSSWEGANYGYTF.